This T cell receptor beta chain was documented in a study of shared clonotypes between healthy human individuals. Study-wide results and limits: Researchers sampled only blood; tissue repertoires likely differ.

A deep-level run was used for the assay. Study processing details: ImmunoSEQ sequences covered only the junction and lacked quality scores; filtering therefore differed. The data were produced by immunoSEQ multiplex PCR, yet TCRdb's version contains in-frame clones alone and is incomplete. The D gene and trimming were derived from the DNA, and the V and J assignments and clone size from that table. This table holds 450,000 to 650,000 clones, around 80% found once. About this clone: What it binds is unknown.

Between the trimmed V and J ends, which lost 1 base and 5 bases, there was a span of 8 bases. Germline V gene sequence: CDR1 MNHNY, CDR2 SVGAGI (reference sequence). The CDR3 consists of 13 residues. The chain has TRBV6-6 and TRBJ1-1; maybe TRBD1 (6 bases). Material for sequencing was PBMCs. The TCR comes from a woman between 40 and 55 years old in good health. Some clones in this sample may be carry-over from other donors' samples. The CDR3 DNA reads TGTGCCAGCAGTTACTTCACAGGGACTGAAGCTTTCTTT. It translates to CASSYFTGTEAFF.